The 25 T cell receptor beta chains listed next were all sequenced from one sample in a study of liver allograft versus peripheral blood T cells. Background on the study: Transplanted livers held T cell receptor repertoires, and these were compared with repertoires in recipients' peripheral blood.

A single record per CDR3 protein comes from TCRdb applying MiXCR to the reads. The data show approximately 10,000 distinct CDR3 sequences, with about 19% seen just once and about 1.7% held by the top ten. Receptors were obtained from a human patient who had a liver transplant. Some T cells may be the graft donor's.

The rearrangement links TRBV5-4 to TRBJ1-1, with 7 nucleotides matching TRBD1. Germline loops: CDR1 SGHNT, CDR2 YYREEE (reference sequence). The V segment lost 4 bases and the J segment 3 bases; nucleotides outside the gene matches: 3. The CDR3 is made up of 13 amino acids. The DNA of the CDR3 is TGTGCCAGCAGCGTGGGACAGTACACTGAAGCTTTCTTT. It yields the protein CASSVGQYTEAFF.

This clonotype came up a few times. The chain uses TRBV28 and TRBJ2-7, with no clear D. The CDR3 consists of 11 residues. The germline V gene has CDR1 MDHEN and CDR2 SYDVKM. The V end lost 1 base, the J end lost 3 bases, and 1 base lay between the germline ends. CDR3 sequence (DNA): TGTGCCAGCAGTTTATACTACGAGCAGTACTTC. Translated, it gives CASSLYYEQYF.

This clonotype is medium-sized in the sample. This sequence joins TRBV6-1 and TRBJ2-5; D gene unclear. Germline loops: CDR1 MNHNS, CDR2 SASEGT. The germline V and J ends were trimmed by 1 base and 2 bases, with 14 bases remaining between them. This CDR3 comprises 16 residues. CDR3: CASSEGAAGGQETQYF. CDR3 sequence (DNA): TGTGCCAGCAGTGAAGGGGCGGCAGGTGGTCAAGAGACCCAGTACTTC.

This clonotype was detected many times. The rearrangement uses TRBV30 and TRBJ2-2, with D unresolved. This CDR3 is built from 13 residues. Germline V CDR1 and CDR2: GTSNPN, SVGIG (reference sequence). Trimming left V 4 bases short and J 6 bases short, with 12 bases between. The CDR3: CAWKLGISGELFF. The CDR3 DNA reads TGTGCCTGGAAGCTAGGCATCTCCGGGGAGCTGTTTTTT.

This clonotype counts as medium-sized (0.01 to 0.1%). The rearrangement uses TRBV18 and TRBJ1-3; D not resolved. Trimming removed 2 bases from V and 8 bases from J, with 13 bases in between. This CDR3 has 14 amino acids. Germline-derived CDR1 and CDR2 are KGHSH and LQKENI. This CDR3 reads CASSPEDAWDTIYF. The CDR3 nucleotides read TGTGCCAGCTCACCAGAGGACGCATGGGACACCATATATTTT. The full variable domain, with the rest looked up from reference TRBV18 and TRBJ1-3, is NAGVMQNPRHLVRRRGQEARLRCSPMKGHSHVYWYRQLPEEGLKFMVYLQKENIIDESGMPKERFSAEFPKEGPSILRIQQVVRGDSAAYFCASSPEDAWDTIYFGEGSWLTVV.

The chain recombines TRBV12-3 or TRBV12-4 with TRBJ2-7; 9 bases align to TRBD1. V lost 6 bases and J lost 2; bases outside the gene matches: 5. The CDR3 extends over 14 amino acids. CDR3 sequence: CASRTGTGTYEQYF. The CDR3 DNA sequence: TGTGCCAGCAGGACCGGGACAGGGACCTACGAGCAGTACTTC.

The gene calls are TRBV28 and TRBJ1-6, with 8 positions matching TRBD1. V lost 1 base and J lost 7; bases outside the gene matches: 3. Germline V gene lookup returns CDR1 MDHEN and CDR2 SYDVKM. The CDR3 has 15 amino acids. CDR3 sequence (DNA): TGTGCCAGCAGTTTATACAGGGGGGGAAATTCACCCCTCCACTTT. Amino acids: CASSLYRGGNSPLHF.

The sample holds many counts of this clonotype. The chain couples TRBV18 to TRBJ2-1; 8 nucleotides agree with TRBD2. Trimming at V came to 1 base and at J to 3 bases, leaving 8 bases not matched to a gene. Germline V gene sequence: CDR1 KGHSH, CDR2 LQKENI. CDR3 length equals 17 residues. The CDR3 here is CASSPLAAGVGYNEQFF. In nucleotides, the CDR3 is TGTGCCAGCTCACCACTTGCAGCGGGAGTAGGCTACAATGAGCAGTTCTTC.

Within the sample, this clonotype is medium-sized. The genes are TRBV19 and TRBJ2-3, with a weak D call TRBD1 (6 bases). V lost 3 bases and J lost 3, with 13 bases in between. There are 15 residues in the CDR3. CDR1 is LNHDA and CDR2 is SQIVND in the germline V gene (reference sequence). The CDR3 is CASSMADSLTDTQYF. The DNA of the CDR3 is TGTGCCAGTAGTATGGCGGACAGTCTTACAGATACGCAGTATTTT. Variable domain in full (rest from reference TRBV19 and TRBJ2-3): DGGITQSPKYLFRKEGQNVTLSCEQNLNHDAMYWYRQDPGQGLRLIYYSQIVNDFQKGDIAEGYSVSREKKESFPLTVTSAQKNPTAFYLCASSMADSLTDTQYFGPGTRLTVL.

The gene calls are TRBV11-3 and TRBJ1-1; D unresolved. V was pared by 1 base and J by 1 base, with 7 bases between. The CDR3 is 14 residues long. Germline CDR1 is SGHNT and CDR2 is YENEEA. The CDR3 spells CASSLGQENTEAFF. The DNA for the CDR3 is TGTGCCAGCAGCTTAGGGCAGGAGAACACTGAAGCTTTCTTT.

By share, this clonotype ranks as medium-sized. The chain recombines TRBV29-1 with TRBJ1-2; D is unresolved. This CDR3 contains 11 residues. Trimming removed 4 bases from V and 8 bases from J, with 11 bases in between. Looked up from germline, CDR1 is SQVTM and CDR2 is ANQGSEA. In DNA form, the CDR3 reads TGCAGCGTTGGTGGATCTGCGGGCTACACCTTC. Its protein is CSVGGSAGYTF.

Notes on this clonotype: This sequence is one base from a far larger clone and is likely a read error. The rearrangement uses TRBV6-5 and TRBJ1-2, with unresolved D. This CDR3 has 13 amino acids. Trimming stripped 10 bases from V and 0 bases from J, with 12 bases between. Germline V CDR1 and CDR2: MNHEY, SVGAGI. DNA of the CDR3: TGTGCCACCTGTGACCGTTCTAACTATGGCTACACCTTC. Residues: CATCDRSNYGYTF.

V usage is TRBV28 and J usage is TRBJ1-6; 7 bases map to TRBD1. There are 14 residues in the CDR3. Germline CDR1 MDHEN, CDR2 SYDVKM. Germline trimming cut 3 bases from V and 10 bases from J; bases unmatched to any gene: 6. As DNA, the CDR3 is TGTGCCAGCAGTTTGGAGGGGGCTCGATCACCCCTCCACTTT. It encodes CASSLEGARSPLHF.

This clonotype was detected only once. The rearrangement links TRBV14 to TRBJ2-7; D not certain. Germline V CDR1 and CDR2: SGHDN, FVKESK. CDR3 size: 12 residues. Trimming left V 5 bases short and J 7 bases short, with 12 bases between. In nucleotides, the CDR3 is TGTGCCAGCAGCAAATATACGAAAGAGCAGTACTTC. Amino acids: CASSKYTKEQYF.

This clonotype is medium-sized. The chain has TRBV19 and TRBJ2-1; D gene unclear. Trimming took off 5 bases at V and 0 bases at J, with 14 bases between the two ends. The CDR3 is made up of 16 amino acids. CDR1 is LNHDA, CDR2 SQIVND, per germline (reference sequence). CDR3 sequence (DNA): TGTGCCAGTAGTGGGTCAGCCGATAGCTCCTACAATGAGCAGTTCTTC. It encodes CASSGSADSSYNEQFF.

This clonotype is medium-sized. This sequence joins TRBV10-3 and TRBJ2-1; TRBD2 matches at 10 bases. Germline assignment: CDR1 ENHRY and CDR2 SYGVKD. The CDR3 totals 14 residues. J was trimmed by 6 bases and V by 6 bases; bases with no gene match: 5. The DNA of the CDR3 is TGTGCCATCAGCAGTAGCGGGAGGCCCAATGAGCAGTTCTTC. Translating gives CAISSSGRPNEQFF.

The V gene is TRBV28, the J gene TRBJ1-5, with 7 bases lining up with TRBD1. Germline CDR1 MDHEN, CDR2 SYDVKM. There are 14 residues in the CDR3. The V segment lost 4 bases and the J segment 10 bases; nucleotides outside the gene matches: 10. The CDR3 DNA follows: TGTGCCAGCAGTTCCCCCGGACAGGACGTTCCCCAGCATTTT. The encoded protein is CASSSPGQDVPQHF.

By sample fraction, this clonotype is medium-sized. The chain has TRBV19 and TRBJ2-3; the D gene is possibly TRBD1 (5 bases). The length of the CDR3 is 14 residues. Germline V lookup: CDR1 LNHDA, CDR2 SQIVND (reference sequence). The germline V and J ends were trimmed by 6 bases and 7 bases, with 17 bases remaining between them. The CDR3 region has the DNA TGTGCCAGTAGGACGAACCTACTGGGGCATACGCAGTATTTT. This codes for CASRTNLLGHTQYF.

This clonotype was picked up many times. J is TRBJ2-1 and V is TRBV5-4; 7 bases are a match to TRBD1. The length of the CDR3 is 16 residues. The ends lost 4 bases at V and 2 bases at J; junction bases unmatched: 9. Germline V gives CDR1 SGHNT, CDR2 YYREEE (reference sequence). The CDR3 nucleotides are TGTGCCAGCAGCGAAAAAACAGGGGTCGCCTACAATGAGCAGTTCTTC. Translating it yields CASSEKTGVAYNEQFF.

This clonotype was recorded a few times. The chain has TRBV11-1 and TRBJ2-7; D may be TRBD2 (6 bases). CDR1 and CDR2 from the germline V gene are SGHAT and FQDESV (reference sequence). The CDR3 consists of 11 residues. V lost 4 bases and J lost 6, with 7 bases in between. This CDR3 reads CASSYGGEQYF. Written as DNA, the CDR3 is TGTGCCAGCAGCTACGGGGGCGAGCAGTACTTC. Looking up the rest from reference TRBV11-1 and TRBJ2-7 gives the full variable domain: EAEVAQSPRYKITEKSQAVAFWCDPISGHATLYWYRQILGQGPELLVQFQDESVVDDSQLPKDRFSAERLKGVDSTLKIQPAELGDSAMYLCASSYGGEQYFGPGTRLTVT.

This clonotype was seen a few times. The chain joins TRBV5-5 to TRBJ1-5, with a possible D match to TRBD1 (5 bases). The CDR3 covers 15 residues. Germline CDR1 reads SGHKS; CDR2 reads YYEKEE (reference sequence). Trimming pared 1 base from V and 6 bases from J, leaving 14 bases between. DNA of the CDR3: TGTGCCAGCAGCTTGTTTACCCGAGACAGTCAGCCCCAGCATTTT. Its translation is CASSLFTRDSQPQHF. Looking up the rest from reference TRBV5-5 and TRBJ1-5 gives the full variable domain: DAGVTQSPTHLIKTRGQQVTLRCSPISGHKSVSWYQQVLGQGPQFIFQYYEKEERGRGNFPDRFSARQFPNYSSELNVNALLLGDSALYLCASSLFTRDSQPQHFGDGTRLSIL.

This chain links TRBV12-3 or TRBV12-4 with TRBJ1-1; unclear D gene. The CDR3 spans 15 residues. Trimming removed 4 bases at V and 1 base at J, with 13 bases between. CDR3 sequence reads: CASSSGLLQNTEAFF. DNA for the CDR3: TGTGCCAGCAGTTCCGGACTGTTGCAGAACACTGAAGCTTTCTTT.

This clonotype occurred a few times. The rearrangement links TRBV20-1 to TRBJ2-1; 13 nucleotides match TRBD2. Germline CDR1 is DFQATT and CDR2 is SNEGSKA (reference sequence). The junction had 4 bases not matched to a gene; V was cut back by 1 base and J by 4 bases. This CDR3 is built from 16 residues. The CDR3 spells CSARGETSGGYNEQFF. DNA of the CDR3: TGCAGTGCTAGAGGGGAGACTAGCGGGGGGTACAATGAGCAGTTCTTC.

By share of the sample, this clonotype is medium-sized. This sequence joins TRBV6-6 and TRBJ1-2; D gene uncertain. In germline, CDR1 is MNHNY, CDR2 SVGAGI (reference sequence). V gave up 7 bases and J gave up 1 base, with 16 bases separating them. The CDR3 has 15 amino acids. The chain's CDR3 is CASNPIGDVNYGYTF. CDR3 nucleotide sequence: TGTGCCAGCAACCCCATTGGCGACGTTAACTATGGCTACACCTTC.

This clonotype is medium-sized (0.01 to 0.1%) in the sample. The chain carries TRBV10-3 and TRBJ2-7; D might be TRBD1 (6 bases). This CDR3 is built from 15 residues. CDR1 and CDR2 from the germline V gene are ENHRY and SYGVKD. With 5 bases removed from V and 2 bases from J, the gap between germline ends came to 16 bases. DNA for the CDR3: TGTGCCATCAGTAACCCCCCCGGACAGACCTACGAGCAGTACTTC. Protein: CAISNPPGQTYEQYF.